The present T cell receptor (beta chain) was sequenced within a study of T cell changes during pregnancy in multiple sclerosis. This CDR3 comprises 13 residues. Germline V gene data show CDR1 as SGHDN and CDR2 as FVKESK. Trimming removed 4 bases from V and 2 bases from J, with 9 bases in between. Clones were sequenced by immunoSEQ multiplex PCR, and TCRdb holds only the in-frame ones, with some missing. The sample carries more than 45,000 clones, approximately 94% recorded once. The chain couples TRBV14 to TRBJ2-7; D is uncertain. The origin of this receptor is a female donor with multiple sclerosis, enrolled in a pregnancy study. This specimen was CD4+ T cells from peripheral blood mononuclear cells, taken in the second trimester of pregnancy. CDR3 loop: CASSRLRAYEQYF. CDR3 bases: TGTGCCAGCAGCCGTCTTCGGGCCTACGAGCAGTACTTC.